These T cell receptor beta chains were read from a single sample in a study of CD8 T cells in ankylosing spondylitis. One entry per CDR3 protein, called by TCRdb with MiXCR from the 5' RACE reads. The table shows about 220,000 distinct CDR3 sequences, with 10% occurring only once. Material for sequencing was blood, either unsorted or a sorted T cell fraction (not recorded which). Receptor source: a male donor with ankylosing spondylitis or in good health (not recorded which). CDR3s include the opening cysteine and the closing phenylalanine or tryptophan. Fields, in order: V gene, D gene, clone size, J gene, CDR3 DNA, CDR3 protein. A D gene is named only where the DNA matches it firmly. Size tells how often a clone was seen (once, few, many) or the class of an expanded clone, and some rows leave it out.

V gene: TRBV27
D gene: .
clone size: few
J gene: TRBJ1-2
CDR3 DNA: TGTGCCAGCAGTTTTTGGGGATTCTATGGCTACACCTTC
CDR3 protein: CASSFWGFYGYTF

V gene: TRBV29-1
D gene: .
clone size: .
J gene: TRBJ1-1
CDR3 DNA: TGCAGCGGGGACGGACAGAACACTGAAGCTTTCTTT
CDR3 protein: CSGDGQNTEAFF

V gene: TRBV5-1
D gene: TRBD1
clone size: many
J gene: TRBJ1-1
CDR3 DNA: TGCGCCAGCAGCCCGTTGCCGGGACAGGGATATGACACTGAAGCTTTCTTT
CDR3 protein: CASSPLPGQGYDTEAFF

V gene: TRBV3-1
D gene: .
clone size: few
J gene: TRBJ1-5
CDR3 DNA: TGTGCCAGCAGCCAAGGAGCGGCAGGGAGTCAGCCCCAGCATTTT
CDR3 protein: CASSQGAAGSQPQHF

V gene: TRBV6-1
D gene: .
clone size: .
J gene: TRBJ2-3
CDR3 DNA: TGTGCCAGCGATGAGATAGGGGTCGGCACAGATACGCAGTATTTT
CDR3 protein: CASDEIGVGTDTQYF

V gene: TRBV6-1
D gene: .
clone size: many
J gene: TRBJ2-6
CDR3 DNA: TGTGCCAGCCGAGATTCTGGGGCCAACGTCCTGACTTTC
CDR3 protein: CASRDSGANVLTF

V gene: TRBV5-1
D gene: TRBD2
clone size: .
J gene: TRBJ2-2
CDR3 DNA: TGCGCCAGCAGCCCGGGGGGGGGCCAGAACACCGGGGAGCTGTTTTTT
CDR3 protein: CASSPGGGQNTGELFF

V gene: TRBV7-8
D gene: TRBD1
clone size: many
J gene: TRBJ2-6
CDR3 DNA: TGTGCCAGCAGCTTGACAGGGTCTGGGGCCAACGTCCTGACTTTC
CDR3 protein: CASSLTGSGANVLTF

V gene: TRBV12-3/TRBV12-4
D gene: .
clone size: few
J gene: TRBJ2-7
CDR3 DNA: TGTGCCAGCAGTTTAGCGAGGACATTCAACGAGCAGTACTTC
CDR3 protein: CASSLARTFNEQYF

V gene: TRBV18
D gene: TRBD1
clone size: .
J gene: TRBJ1-3
CDR3 DNA: TGTGCCAGCTCACATTCCACAGGGGAACACTCTGGAAACACCATATATTTT
CDR3 protein: CASSHSTGEHSGNTIYF

V gene: TRBV7-2
D gene: .
clone size: .
J gene: TRBJ1-5
CDR3 DNA: TGTGCCAGCAGCTACCAGTCTGATCAGCCCCAGCATTTT
CDR3 protein: CASSYQSDQPQHF

V gene: TRBV7-2
D gene: TRBD2
clone size: many
J gene: TRBJ2-5
CDR3 DNA: TGTGCCAGCAGCTTAGGGCTAGCGGGGGGGCTCCAAGAGACCCAGTACTTC
CDR3 protein: CASSLGLAGGLQETQYF

V gene: TRBV12-3/TRBV12-4
D gene: TRBD2
clone size: few
J gene: TRBJ2-7
CDR3 DNA: TGTGCCAGCAGTTCGACGCTGACTAGCGGGGGGGCCTACGAGCAGTACTTC
CDR3 protein: CASSSTLTSGGAYEQYF

V gene: TRBV5-1
D gene: TRBD1
clone size: few
J gene: TRBJ1-1
CDR3 DNA: TGCGCCAGCAGCTTGGGGGACAGGGAGTTCACTGAAGCTTTCTTT
CDR3 protein: CASSLGDREFTEAFF

V gene: TRBV20-1
D gene: .
clone size: .
J gene: TRBJ2-3
CDR3 DNA: TGCAGTGCTAGAGGACGAAATCTCGATACGCCGTATTTT
CDR3 protein: CSARGRNLDTPYF

V gene: TRBV7-3
D gene: .
clone size: .
J gene: TRBJ2-2
CDR3 DNA: TGTGCCAGCAGCTTATGGGCAGGAGGCCCCGGGGAGCTGTTTTTT
CDR3 protein: CASSLWAGGPGELFF

V gene: TRBV6-2/TRBV6-3
D gene: TRBD2
clone size: .
J gene: TRBJ2-1
CDR3 DNA: TGTGCCAGCGGAGCGGGGGCCCACAATGAGCAGTTCTTC
CDR3 protein: CASGAGAHNEQFF

V gene: TRBV3-1
D gene: .
clone size: many
J gene: TRBJ1-3
CDR3 DNA: TGTGCCAGCAGCCAAAGCGGGGTACCGGGACGTCAACTCTCTGGAAACACCATATATTTT
CDR3 protein: CASSQSGVPGRQLSGNTIYF

V gene: TRBV11-2
D gene: .
clone size: .
J gene: TRBJ2-1
CDR3 DNA: TGTGCCAGCAGCCCTGTGGGGGGCTCCTACAATGAGCAGTTCTTC
CDR3 protein: CASSPVGGSYNEQFF

V gene: TRBV5-1
D gene: TRBD1
clone size: many
J gene: TRBJ2-5
CDR3 DNA: TGCGCCAGCAGCCCCCCGACAGGGAGCGGTCCGGAGACCCAGTACTTC
CDR3 protein: CASSPPTGSGPETQYF

V gene: TRBV7-6
D gene: .
clone size: once
J gene: TRBJ2-2
CDR3 DNA: TGTGCCAGCAATACAGGGAGTGCCGGGGAGCTGTTTTTT
CDR3 protein: CASNTGSAGELFF

V gene: TRBV20-1
D gene: .
clone size: many
J gene: TRBJ2-4
CDR3 DNA: TGCAGTGCTGACTCTCGGTTAGTGGCTATGCAACTAGCCAAAAACATTCAGTACTTC
CDR3 protein: CSADSRLVAMQLAKNIQYF

V gene: TRBV12-3/TRBV12-4
D gene: .
clone size: many
J gene: TRBJ2-2
CDR3 DNA: TGTGCCAGCAGTTTCCAGGGGCCCGGGGAGCTGTTTTTT
CDR3 protein: CASSFQGPGELFF

V gene: TRBV7-2
D gene: TRBD1
clone size: many
J gene: TRBJ1-1
CDR3 DNA: TGTGCCAGCAGCTTGCGACAGGGGGCTACCTTTGAAGCTTTCTTT
CDR3 protein: CASSLRQGATFEAFF

V gene: TRBV4-2
D gene: TRBD2
clone size: few
J gene: TRBJ2-3
CDR3 DNA: TGTGCCAGCAGCCAAGAGAGGCGGGGGGGCACAGATACGCAGTATTTT
CDR3 protein: CASSQERRGGTDTQYF

V gene: TRBV7-8
D gene: TRBD1
clone size: .
J gene: TRBJ2-1
CDR3 DNA: TGTGCCAGCAGCTCGCAGGGGGAGCTGTTCTTC
CDR3 protein: CASSSQGELFF

V gene: TRBV5-1
D gene: TRBD2
clone size: few
J gene: TRBJ2-3
CDR3 DNA: TGCGCCAGCAGAGGGACTAGCGGGACTAGCACAGATACGCAGTATTTT
CDR3 protein: CASRGTSGTSTDTQYF

V gene: TRBV12-3/TRBV12-4
D gene: .
clone size: many
J gene: TRBJ2-6
CDR3 DNA: TGTGCCAGCATGGGTGTTAGCTCTGGGGCCAACGTCCTGACTTTC
CDR3 protein: CASMGVSSGANVLTF

V gene: TRBV5-1
D gene: .
clone size: many
J gene: TRBJ2-5
CDR3 DNA: TGCGCCAGCAGCTTGGGATGGCTCGCGGAGGGTATTTTGGAGACCCAGTACTTC
CDR3 protein: CASSLGWLAEGILETQYF

V gene: TRBV12-3/TRBV12-4
D gene: TRBD2
clone size: many
J gene: TRBJ2-3
CDR3 DNA: TGTGCCAGCAGCGGTAGCGGGGCTCTCCCAGATACGCAGTATTTT
CDR3 protein: CASSGSGALPDTQYF

V gene: TRBV20-1
D gene: .
clone size: many
J gene: TRBJ1-5
CDR3 DNA: TGCAGTGCTAGAGAGGGTCTCCGGGGCAATCAGCCCCAGCATTTT
CDR3 protein: CSAREGLRGNQPQHF

V gene: TRBV7-9
D gene: .
clone size: many
J gene: TRBJ1-1
CDR3 DNA: TGTGCCAGCAGCTTAGCTTCGCAGCACACTGAAGCTTTCTTT
CDR3 protein: CASSLASQHTEAFF

V gene: TRBV7-8
D gene: .
clone size: .
J gene: TRBJ1-5
CDR3 DNA: TGTGCCAGCAGCATCGAAGTGACCATTCACCCCCAGCATTTT
CDR3 protein: CASSIEVTIHPQHF

V gene: TRBV5-6
D gene: .
clone size: .
J gene: TRBJ2-7
CDR3 DNA: TGTGCCAGCAGCCGGGGACCGCCACCGAGCTCCTACGAGCAGTACTTC
CDR3 protein: CASSRGPPPSSYEQYF

V gene: TRBV28
D gene: .
clone size: .
J gene: TRBJ1-5
CDR3 DNA: TGTGCCAGCAGTTTATTGGCAGGGGATGAGAATCAGCCCCAGCATTTT
CDR3 protein: CASSLLAGDENQPQHF

V gene: TRBV10-3
D gene: TRBD2
clone size: .
J gene: TRBJ2-7
CDR3 DNA: TGTGCCATCAGTGAGTCGGTAGCGGGGGTTTACGAGCAGTACTTC
CDR3 protein: CAISESVAGVYEQYF

V gene: TRBV5-1
D gene: TRBD1
clone size: .
J gene: TRBJ2-7
CDR3 DNA: TGCGCCAGCAGCTTGGGGACAGGGGTGCGCGAGCAGTACTTC
CDR3 protein: CASSLGTGVREQYF

V gene: TRBV6-1
D gene: TRBD2
clone size: .
J gene: TRBJ2-5
CDR3 DNA: TGTGCCAGCAGACGACTAGCGGGGGGAGTCAGGTCACAAGAGACCCAGTACTTC
CDR3 protein: CASRRLAGGVRSQETQYF

V gene: TRBV30
D gene: TRBD2
clone size: .
J gene: TRBJ2-3
CDR3 DNA: TGTGCCGGCTCTTTGGGTAGCGGGGCGGTCCCAGATACGCAGTATTTT
CDR3 protein: CAGSLGSGAVPDTQYF

V gene: TRBV2
D gene: .
clone size: many
J gene: TRBJ1-2
CDR3 DNA: TGTGCCAGCGGTACGGAATCCCCTTATGGCTACACCTTC
CDR3 protein: CASGTESPYGYTF

V gene: TRBV3-1
D gene: .
clone size: many
J gene: TRBJ2-5
CDR3 DNA: TGTGCCAGCAGCTCGACAGGTAGACAAGAGACCCAGTACTTC
CDR3 protein: CASSSTGRQETQYF

V gene: TRBV28
D gene: TRBD1
clone size: many
J gene: TRBJ2-3
CDR3 DNA: TGTGCCAGCAGTGCCCACAGGGGAGAGACAGATACGCAGTATTTT
CDR3 protein: CASSAHRGETDTQYF

V gene: TRBV5-1
D gene: TRBD2
clone size: many
J gene: TRBJ2-3
CDR3 DNA: TGCGCCAGCAGCTTAGGACTAGCTAGCACAGATACGCAGTATTTT
CDR3 protein: CASSLGLASTDTQYF

V gene: TRBV30
D gene: .
clone size: once
J gene: TRBJ1-1
CDR3 DNA: TGTGCCTGGAGTAGGGAGAACACTGAAGCTTTCTTT
CDR3 protein: CAWSRENTEAFF

V gene: TRBV6-1
D gene: .
clone size: many
J gene: TRBJ1-6
CDR3 DNA: TGTGCCAGCAGTGAAGAAACCAAGACTGGTAATTCACCCCTCCACTTT
CDR3 protein: CASSEETKTGNSPLHF

V gene: TRBV10-3
D gene: .
clone size: many
J gene: TRBJ1-2
CDR3 DNA: TGTGCCATCAGTGAGGGTGTAAACTATGGCTACACCTTC
CDR3 protein: CAISEGVNYGYTF

V gene: TRBV7-9
D gene: .
clone size: many
J gene: TRBJ2-2
CDR3 DNA: TGTGCCAGCAGCCCGGCGGGGAACACCGGGGAGCTGTTTTTT
CDR3 protein: CASSPAGNTGELFF

V gene: TRBV5-1
D gene: .
clone size: .
J gene: TRBJ2-7
CDR3 DNA: TGCGCCAGCAGCTCGCCAGACCGGGACGTACTCTACGAGCAGTACTTC
CDR3 protein: CASSSPDRDVLYEQYF

V gene: TRBV4-2
D gene: .
clone size: .
J gene: TRBJ2-7
CDR3 DNA: TGTGCCAGCAGCCGCTTCCCTCCGGGACAACTAGCCTACGAGCAGTACTTC
CDR3 protein: CASSRFPPGQLAYEQYF